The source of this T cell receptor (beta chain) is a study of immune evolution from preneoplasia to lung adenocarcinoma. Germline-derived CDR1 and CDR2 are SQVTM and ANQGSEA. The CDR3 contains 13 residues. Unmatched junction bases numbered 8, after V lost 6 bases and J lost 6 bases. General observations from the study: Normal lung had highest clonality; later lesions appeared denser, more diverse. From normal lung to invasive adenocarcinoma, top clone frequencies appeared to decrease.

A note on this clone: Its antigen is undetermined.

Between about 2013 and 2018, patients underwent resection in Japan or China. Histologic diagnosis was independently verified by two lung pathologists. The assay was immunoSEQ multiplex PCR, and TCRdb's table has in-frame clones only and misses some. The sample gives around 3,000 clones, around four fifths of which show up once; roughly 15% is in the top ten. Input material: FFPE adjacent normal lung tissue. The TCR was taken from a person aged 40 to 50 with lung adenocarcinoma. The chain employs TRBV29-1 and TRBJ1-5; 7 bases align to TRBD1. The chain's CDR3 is CSVQGVGGQPQHF. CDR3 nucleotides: TGCAGCGTCCAGGGGGTTGGGGGTCAGCCCCAGCATTTT. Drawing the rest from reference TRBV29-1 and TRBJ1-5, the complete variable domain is SAVISQKPSRDICQRGTSLTIQCQVDSQVTMMFWYRQQPGQSLTLIATANQGSEATYESGFVIDKFPISRPNLTFSTLTVSNMSPEDSSIYLCSVQGVGGQPQHFGDGTRLSIL.